The source of this T cell receptor beta chain is a study of blood T cell repertoires in COVID-19. Across the study: Specimens from acute and convalescent COVID-19 originated in the United States, Italy and Spain. T cells, B-cell-depleted T cells, or PBMCs provided the cDNA or gDNA that served as material.

In the study's own analysis: Quantification of nucleated cells was approximated via reference gene primer amplification. The method was immunoSEQ multiplex PCR; TCRdb's version includes in-frame clones alone and lacks a portion of them. The V and J calls and clone size come from that table; D and trimming were worked out from the DNA. This table holds more than 110,000 clones, around 89% found once. The V gene end was trimmed by 6 bases and the J gene end by 2 bases; junction bases not matched to a gene: 7. The germline gives CDR1 KGHDR, CDR2 SFDVKD. This CDR3 spans 15 amino acids. Specimen: peripheral blood. This clonotype was sampled from a man aged 60 to 75 with active or convalescent COVID-19. J is TRBJ2-3 and V is TRBV24-1, with 7 bases fitting TRBD1. The CDR3 nucleotides are TGTGCCACCAGTTCTCTGGACAGGCACACAGATACGCAGTATTTT. This encodes CATSSLDRHTDTQYF.